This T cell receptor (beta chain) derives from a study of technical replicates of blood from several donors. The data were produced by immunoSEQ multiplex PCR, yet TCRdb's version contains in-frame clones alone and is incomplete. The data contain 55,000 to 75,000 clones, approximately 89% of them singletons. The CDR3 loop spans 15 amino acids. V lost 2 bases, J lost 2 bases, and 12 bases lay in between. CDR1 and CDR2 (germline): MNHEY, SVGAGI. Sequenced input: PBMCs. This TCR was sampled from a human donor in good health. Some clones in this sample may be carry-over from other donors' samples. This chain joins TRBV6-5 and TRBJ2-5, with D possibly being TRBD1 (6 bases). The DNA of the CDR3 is TGTGCCAGCAGTTACCCCCCGGGACAACAAGAGACCCAGTACTTC. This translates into CASSYPPGQQETQYF.